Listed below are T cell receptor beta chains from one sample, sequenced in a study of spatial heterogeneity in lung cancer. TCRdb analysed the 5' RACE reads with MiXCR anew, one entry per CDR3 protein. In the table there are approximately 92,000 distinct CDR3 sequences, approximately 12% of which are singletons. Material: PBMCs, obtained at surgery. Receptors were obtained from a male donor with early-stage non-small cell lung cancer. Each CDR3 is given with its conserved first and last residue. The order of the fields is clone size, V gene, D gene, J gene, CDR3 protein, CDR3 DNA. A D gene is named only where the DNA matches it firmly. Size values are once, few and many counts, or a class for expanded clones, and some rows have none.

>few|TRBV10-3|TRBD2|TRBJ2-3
CAINPGGSTDTQYF
TGTGCCATCAATCCGGGGGGGAGCACAGATACGCAGTATTTT
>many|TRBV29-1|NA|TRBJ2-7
CSAKRTQGDEQYF
TGCAGCGCCAAGAGGACTCAGGGCGACGAGCAGTACTTC
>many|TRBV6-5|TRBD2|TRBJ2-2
CASSYPNPASGRRDTNTGELFF
TGTGCCAGCAGTTACCCAAACCCGGCTAGCGGGAGGCGCGATACTAACACCGGGGAGCTGTTTTTT
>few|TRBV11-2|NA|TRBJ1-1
CASSDPGWLTEAFF
TGTGCCAGCAGCGATCCTGGCTGGCTAACTGAAGCTTTCTTT
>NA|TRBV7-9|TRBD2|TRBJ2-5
CASSKLGLAGPRETQYF
TGTGCCAGCAGCAAGCTTGGACTAGCGGGGCCGCGGGAGACCCAGTACTTC
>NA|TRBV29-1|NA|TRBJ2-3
CSVHSRISTDTQYF
TGCAGCGTTCATAGCCGTATAAGCACAGATACGCAGTATTTT
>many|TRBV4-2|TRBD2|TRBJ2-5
CASSQDREGTQYF
TGTGCCAGCAGCCAAGATCGGGAGGGGACCCAGTACTTC
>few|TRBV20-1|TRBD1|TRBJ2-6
CSASTGVGANVLTF
TGCAGTGCAAGTACAGGGGTTGGGGCCAACGTCCTGACTTTC
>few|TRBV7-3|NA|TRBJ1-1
CASSSTGTIMNTEAFF
TGTGCCAGCAGCTCCACCGGGACAATCATGAACACTGAAGCTTTCTTT
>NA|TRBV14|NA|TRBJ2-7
CASSHHRTLSSYEQYF
TGTGCCAGCAGCCATCACCGGACACTGAGCTCCTACGAGCAGTACTTC
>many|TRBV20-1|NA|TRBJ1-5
CSARDLDGNQPQHF
TGCAGTGCTAGAGATCTCGACGGTAATCAGCCCCAGCATTTT
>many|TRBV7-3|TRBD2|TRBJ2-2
CASSPLAGPTGELFF
TGTGCCAGCAGCCCCCTAGCGGGGCCCACCGGGGAGCTGTTTTTT
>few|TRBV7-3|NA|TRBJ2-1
CASSGGRPPLEQFF
TGTGCCAGCAGCGGGGGACGCCCTCCCCTCGAGCAGTTCTTC
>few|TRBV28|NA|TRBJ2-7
CASSLGADSYEQYF
TGTGCCAGCAGTTTAGGGGCGGATTCCTACGAGCAGTACTTC
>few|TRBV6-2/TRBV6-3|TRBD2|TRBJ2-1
CASSLGTTYNEQFF
TGTGCCAGCAGCCTTGGGACTACCTACAATGAGCAGTTCTTC
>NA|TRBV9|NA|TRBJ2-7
CASSAGTNRDEQYF
TGTGCCAGCAGCGCCGGGACTAACAGGGACGAGCAGTACTTC
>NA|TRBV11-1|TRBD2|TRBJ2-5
CASSFTSGTQETQYF
TGTGCCAGCAGCTTTACTAGCGGGACCCAAGAGACCCAGTACTTC
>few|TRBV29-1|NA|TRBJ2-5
CSVSLGTAQETQYF
TGCAGCGTTTCCCTGGGGACGGCTCAAGAGACCCAGTACTTC
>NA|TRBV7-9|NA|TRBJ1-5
CASSKTEEPNQPQHF
TGTGCCAGCAGCAAAACGGAGGAGCCGAATCAGCCCCAGCATTTT
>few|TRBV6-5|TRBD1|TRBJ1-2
CASSFGTGGSGYTF
TGTGCCAGCAGTTTCGGGACAGGGGGGTCTGGCTACACCTTC
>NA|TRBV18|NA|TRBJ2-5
CASSPRQGVVTETQYF
TGTGCCAGCTCACCAAGGCAGGGTGTGGTTACGGAGACCCAGTACTTC
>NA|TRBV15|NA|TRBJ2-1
CATSRVKSVSGHEQFF
TGTGCCACCAGCAGAGTGAAGAGTGTGAGCGGGCATGAGCAGTTCTTC
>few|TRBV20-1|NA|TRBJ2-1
CSANEYNEQFF
TGCAGTGCTAACGAGTACAATGAGCAGTTCTTC
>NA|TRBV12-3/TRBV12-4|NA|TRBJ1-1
CASSRGGTEAFF
TGTGCCAGCAGTCGAGGGGGCACTGAAGCTTTCTTT
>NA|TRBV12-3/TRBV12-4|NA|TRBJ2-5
CASSNDREEVF
TGTGCCAGCAGTAATGACAGGGAGGAAGTCTTC
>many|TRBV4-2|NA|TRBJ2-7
CASSQDPPYEQYF
TGTGCCAGCAGCCAAGATCCGCCCTACGAGCAGTACTTC
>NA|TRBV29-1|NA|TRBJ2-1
CSVARDPNYNEQFF
TGCAGCGTTGCACGGGATCCAAACTACAATGAGCAGTTCTTC